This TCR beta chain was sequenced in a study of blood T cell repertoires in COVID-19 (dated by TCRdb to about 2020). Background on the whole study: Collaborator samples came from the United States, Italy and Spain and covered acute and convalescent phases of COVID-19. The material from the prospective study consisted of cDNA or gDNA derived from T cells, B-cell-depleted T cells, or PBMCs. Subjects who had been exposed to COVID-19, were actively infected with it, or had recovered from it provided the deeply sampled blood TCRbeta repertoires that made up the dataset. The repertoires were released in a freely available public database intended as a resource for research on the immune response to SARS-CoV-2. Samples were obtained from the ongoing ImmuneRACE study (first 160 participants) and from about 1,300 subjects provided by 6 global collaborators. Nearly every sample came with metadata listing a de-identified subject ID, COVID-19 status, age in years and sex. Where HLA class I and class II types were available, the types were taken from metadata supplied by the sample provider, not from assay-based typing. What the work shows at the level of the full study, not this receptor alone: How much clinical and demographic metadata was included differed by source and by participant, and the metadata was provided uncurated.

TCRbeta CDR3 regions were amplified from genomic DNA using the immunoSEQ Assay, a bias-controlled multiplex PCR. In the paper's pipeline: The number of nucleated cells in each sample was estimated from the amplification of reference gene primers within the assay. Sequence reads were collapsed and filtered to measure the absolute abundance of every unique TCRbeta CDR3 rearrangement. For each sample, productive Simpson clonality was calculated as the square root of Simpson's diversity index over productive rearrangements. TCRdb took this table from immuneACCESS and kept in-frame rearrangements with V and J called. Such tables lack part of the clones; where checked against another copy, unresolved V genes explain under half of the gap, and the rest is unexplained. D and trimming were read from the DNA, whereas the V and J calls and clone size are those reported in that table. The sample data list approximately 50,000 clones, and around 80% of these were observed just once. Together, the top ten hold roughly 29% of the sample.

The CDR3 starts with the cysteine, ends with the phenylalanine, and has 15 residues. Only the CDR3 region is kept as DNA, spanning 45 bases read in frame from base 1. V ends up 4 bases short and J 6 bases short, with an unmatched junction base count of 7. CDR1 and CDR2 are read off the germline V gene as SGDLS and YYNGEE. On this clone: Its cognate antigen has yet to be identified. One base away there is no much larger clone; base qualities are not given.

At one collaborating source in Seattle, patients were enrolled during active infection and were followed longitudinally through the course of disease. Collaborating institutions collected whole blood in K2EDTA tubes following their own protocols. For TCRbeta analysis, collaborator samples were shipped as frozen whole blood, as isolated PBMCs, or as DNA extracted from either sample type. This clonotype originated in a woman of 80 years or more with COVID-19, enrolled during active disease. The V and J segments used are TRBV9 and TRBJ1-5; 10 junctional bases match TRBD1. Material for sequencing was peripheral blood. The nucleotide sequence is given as TGTGCCAGCAGCAGGGGACAGGGGAAGGGTCAGCCCCAGCATTTT. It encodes CASSRGQGKGQPQHF. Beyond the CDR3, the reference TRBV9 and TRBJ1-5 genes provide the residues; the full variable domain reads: DSGVTQTPKHLITATGQRVTLRCSPRSGDLSVYWYQQSLDQGLQFLIQYYNGEERAKGNILERFSAQQFPDLHSELNLSSLELGDSALYFCASSRGQGKGQPQHFGDGTRLSIL.